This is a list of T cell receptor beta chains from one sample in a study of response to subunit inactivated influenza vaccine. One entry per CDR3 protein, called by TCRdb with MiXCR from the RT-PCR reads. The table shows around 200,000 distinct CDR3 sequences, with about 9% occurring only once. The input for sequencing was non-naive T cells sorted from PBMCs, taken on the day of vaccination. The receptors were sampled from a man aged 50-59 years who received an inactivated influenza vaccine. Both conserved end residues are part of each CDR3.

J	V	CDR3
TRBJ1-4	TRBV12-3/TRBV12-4	CASSLATGELFF
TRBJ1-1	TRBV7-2	CASSFTHTSGAGGAFF
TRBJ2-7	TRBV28	CASSTNLFSGTGSSYEQYF
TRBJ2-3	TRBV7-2	CASSTYGRGDTDTQYF
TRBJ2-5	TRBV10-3	CAISESRDEETQYF
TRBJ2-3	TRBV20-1	CSARDHRLAGGPKFPDTQYF
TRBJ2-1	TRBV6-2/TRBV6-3	CASSYSGTVYNEQFF
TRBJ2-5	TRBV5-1	CASRTGTGEETQYF
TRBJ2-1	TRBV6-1	CASSDVWRAGHNEQFF
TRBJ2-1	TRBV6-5	CASSSDVLAGYNEQFF
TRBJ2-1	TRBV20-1	CSASTVGSRLAGTNEQFF
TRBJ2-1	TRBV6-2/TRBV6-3	CASSYPRTSGDNNEQFF
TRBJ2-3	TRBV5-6	CASSPQGAATDTQYF
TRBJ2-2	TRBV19	CASSIEAGLNTGELFF
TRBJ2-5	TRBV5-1	CASSRSGTGGYETQYF
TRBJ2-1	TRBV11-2	CASSLLAPGGGSYNEQFF